The rows below give T cell receptor beta chains drawn from one sample of a study of T cells in Graves' hyperthyroidism and ophthalmopathy. MiXCR, run by TCRdb on the multiplex PCR reads, gives a single entry per CDR3 protein. The sample holds fewer than 450,000 distinct CDR3 sequences, about an eighth seen once. The sequencing sample was made of blood. All receptors derive from a man aged 45-65 years with Graves' ophthalmopathy. Each CDR3 is given with its conserved first and last residue. A D gene is named only where the DNA matches it firmly. Expanded clones get a size class; other rows say once, few or many, or leave the size out.

j_gene: TRBJ2-7; d_gene: -; abundance: -; v_gene: TRBV4-1; len: 16; CDR3nt: TGCGCCAGCAGCCAAGACCCCCCTAGCCCCTCCTACGAGCAGTACTTC; CDR3aa: CASSQDPPSPSYEQYF
j_gene: TRBJ2-1; d_gene: TRBD1; abundance: few; v_gene: TRBV29-1; len: 13; CDR3nt: TGCAGCGTTGGTGACAGGGTATACAATGAGCAGTTCTTC; CDR3aa: CSVGDRVYNEQFF
j_gene: TRBJ2-7; d_gene: -; abundance: -; v_gene: TRBV27; len: 14; CDR3nt: TGTGCCAGCAGTTTCGGGGGAGTAAGCAACGAGCAGTACTTC; CDR3aa: CASSFGGVSNEQYF
j_gene: TRBJ2-1; d_gene: TRBD2; abundance: -; v_gene: TRBV2; len: 15; CDR3nt: TGTGCCGGCAGCCCGGGACTAGCGGGAGCGGGCGAGCAGTTCTTC; CDR3aa: CAGSPGLAGAGEQFF
j_gene: TRBJ2-1; d_gene: -; abundance: many; v_gene: TRBV20-1; len: 11; CDR3nt: TGCAGTGCTAGCGGTAGCTATGAGCAGTTCTTC; CDR3aa: CSASGSYEQFF
j_gene: TRBJ1-6; d_gene: TRBD1; abundance: few; v_gene: TRBV3-1; len: 17; CDR3nt: TGTGCCAGCAGCCAAGAGGGGGGGACAGGGCGAAATTCACCCCTCCACTTT; CDR3aa: CASSQEGGTGRNSPLHF
j_gene: TRBJ2-4; d_gene: -; abundance: many; v_gene: TRBV3-1; len: 15; CDR3nt: TGTGCCAGCAGCCAAGATAGGGGATCCAAAAACATTCAGTACTTC; CDR3aa: CASSQDRGSKNIQYF
j_gene: TRBJ2-3; d_gene: -; abundance: many; v_gene: TRBV18; len: 14; CDR3nt: TGTGCCAGCTCACCACAGCGGAGCACAGATACGCAGTATTTT; CDR3aa: CASSPQRSTDTQYF
j_gene: TRBJ2-7; d_gene: TRBD2; abundance: many; v_gene: TRBV15; len: 14; CDR3nt: TGTGCCACCAGCAGAGAAAGGCGGGAGAGGGAGCAGTACTTC; CDR3aa: CATSRERREREQYF
j_gene: TRBJ1-2; d_gene: TRBD1; abundance: many; v_gene: TRBV6-1; len: 14; CDR3nt: TGTGCCAGCAGTGAAGCAGGGACAGGGGCCGGCTACACCTTC; CDR3aa: CASSEAGTGAGYTF
j_gene: TRBJ2-3; d_gene: -; abundance: many; v_gene: TRBV20-1; len: 13; CDR3nt: TGCAGTGCTAGCCTAGATCCCCAGGATACGCAGTATTTT; CDR3aa: CSASLDPQDTQYF
j_gene: TRBJ1-5; d_gene: -; abundance: many; v_gene: TRBV3-1; len: 15; CDR3nt: TGTGCCAGCAGCCAAGAGGGGCCCAAGCAATTAACCCAGCATTTT; CDR3aa: CASSQEGPKQLTQHF
j_gene: TRBJ1-2; d_gene: -; abundance: many; v_gene: TRBV28; len: 16; CDR3nt: TGTGCCAGCAGTCTTTTTTCGCCGCCCGCTAACTATGGCTACACCTTC; CDR3aa: CASSLFSPPANYGYTF
j_gene: TRBJ2-3; d_gene: -; abundance: many; v_gene: TRBV5-1; len: 15; CDR3nt: TGCGCCAGCTCAAACTCACAGGGCCCGGCTCATACGCAGTATTTT; CDR3aa: CASSNSQGPAHTQYF
j_gene: TRBJ2-7; d_gene: -; abundance: few; v_gene: TRBV6-1; len: 15; CDR3nt: TGTGCCAGCAGTCAATATGGGGGGCCGTCCTACGAGCAGTACTTC; CDR3aa: CASSQYGGPSYEQYF
j_gene: TRBJ2-1; d_gene: -; abundance: many; v_gene: TRBV7-8; len: 12; CDR3nt: TGTGCCAGCAGCTTGCTGGAGCATGAGCAGTTCTTC; CDR3aa: CASSLLEHEQFF
j_gene: TRBJ2-1; d_gene: TRBD2; abundance: -; v_gene: TRBV24-1; len: 19; CDR3nt: TGTGCCACCAGTGATCGGACTAGCGGGAGGGCCTCCGCCTACAATGAGCAGTTCTTC; CDR3aa: CATSDRTSGRASAYNEQFF
j_gene: TRBJ1-1; d_gene: -; abundance: many; v_gene: TRBV5-1; len: 13; CDR3nt: TGCGCCAGCAGCTTGCTGTCGGACACTGAAGCTTTCTTT; CDR3aa: CASSLLSDTEAFF
j_gene: TRBJ1-1; d_gene: -; abundance: few; v_gene: TRBV12-3/TRBV12-4; len: 13; CDR3nt: TGTGCCAGCAGGACCGCAGGGTGGGCTGAAGCTTTCTTT; CDR3aa: CASRTAGWAEAFF
j_gene: TRBJ2-7; d_gene: TRBD2; abundance: many; v_gene: TRBV7-7; len: 13; CDR3nt: TGTGCTAGCAGCTTAAGCGGGAAGGGCGAGCAGTACTTC; CDR3aa: CASSLSGKGEQYF
j_gene: TRBJ2-5; d_gene: TRBD1; abundance: many; v_gene: TRBV12-3/TRBV12-4; len: 13; CDR3nt: TGTGCCAGCAGGACAGGGGGCGTCGAGACCCAGTACTTC; CDR3aa: CASRTGGVETQYF
j_gene: TRBJ2-7; d_gene: TRBD1; abundance: few; v_gene: TRBV10-2; len: 11; CDR3nt: TGCGCCAGTCTACAGGGGTACGAGCAGTACTTC; CDR3aa: CASLQGYEQYF